One T cell receptor (beta chain) is described in this entry. In germline, CDR1 is KGHDR, CDR2 SFDVKD. Trimming took 5 bases from V and 4 from J; bases not matched to a gene: 6. The CDR3 is 15 residues long. The data derive from a study of blood T cell repertoires in COVID-19. Whole-study context: Whether acute or convalescent, the COVID-19 samples came from the United States, Italy and Spain. Sample material is recorded as cDNA or gDNA derived from T cells, B-cell-depleted T cells, or PBMCs.

Authors' data handling: Amplification of reference gene primers was used by the study to estimate nucleated cell counts. Profiling relied on immunoSEQ multiplex PCR, and the TCRdb table lists in-frame clones only, not all of them. V and J calls and clone size are given by that table; D and trimming were obtained from the DNA. The repertoire holds about 180,000 clones, with roughly 84% as singletons. The receptor was derived from a person between 65 and 80 years old with COVID-19, enrolled during active disease. Sequencing was carried out using peripheral blood. The rearrangement uses TRBV24-1 and TRBJ2-1; TRBD2 matches at 8 bases. In nucleotides, the CDR3 is TGTGCCACCAGTGCGGCTAGCGGGCGTTACAATGAGCAGTTCTTC. Its translation is CATSAASGRYNEQFF.